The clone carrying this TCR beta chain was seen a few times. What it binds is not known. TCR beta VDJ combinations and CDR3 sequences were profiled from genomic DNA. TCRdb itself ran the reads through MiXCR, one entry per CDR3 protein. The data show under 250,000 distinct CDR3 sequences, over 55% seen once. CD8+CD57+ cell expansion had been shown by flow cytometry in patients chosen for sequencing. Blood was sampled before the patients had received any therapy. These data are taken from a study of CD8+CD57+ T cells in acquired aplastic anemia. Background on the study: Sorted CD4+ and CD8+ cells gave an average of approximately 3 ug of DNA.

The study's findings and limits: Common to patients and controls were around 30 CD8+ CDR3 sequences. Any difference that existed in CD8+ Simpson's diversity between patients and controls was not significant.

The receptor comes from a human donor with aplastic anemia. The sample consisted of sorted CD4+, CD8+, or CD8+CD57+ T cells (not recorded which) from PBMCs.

The CDR3 here is CATSITGGRAPLHF. The CDR3 region has the DNA TGTGCCACCAGCATAACAGGGGGCCGGGCACCCCTCCACTTT. The chain employs TRBV15 and TRBJ1-6; 9 bases are a match to TRBD1. The germline V gene encodes CDR1 LNHNV and CDR2 YYDKDF (reference sequence). V was pared by 4 bases and J by 11 bases, with 6 bases of the junction left unmatched. The CDR3 has 14 residues.